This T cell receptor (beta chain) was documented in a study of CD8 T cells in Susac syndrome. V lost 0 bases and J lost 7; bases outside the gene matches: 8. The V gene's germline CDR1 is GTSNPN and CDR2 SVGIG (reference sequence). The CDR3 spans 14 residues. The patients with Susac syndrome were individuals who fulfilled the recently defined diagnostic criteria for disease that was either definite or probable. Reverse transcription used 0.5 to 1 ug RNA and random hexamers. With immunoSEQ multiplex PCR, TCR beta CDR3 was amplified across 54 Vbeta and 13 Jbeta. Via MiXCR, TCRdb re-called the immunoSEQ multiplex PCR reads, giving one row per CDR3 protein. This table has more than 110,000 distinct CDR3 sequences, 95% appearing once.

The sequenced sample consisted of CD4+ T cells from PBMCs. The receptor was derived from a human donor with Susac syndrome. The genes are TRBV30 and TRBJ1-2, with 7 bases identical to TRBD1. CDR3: CAWSVQQGSPGYTF. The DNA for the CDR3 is TGTGCCTGGAGTGTACAACAGGGGAGCCCTGGCTACACCTTC.